This entry lists 27 T cell receptor beta chains sequenced from one sample in a study of T-cell memory formation after mild COVID-19. TCRdb reanalysed the 5' RACE reads using MiXCR and keeps one entry per CDR3 protein. The table records about 340,000 distinct CDR3 sequences, approximately 15% of them present only once. The material sequenced was PBMCs or a T cell subset sorted from them (not recorded which). The origin of the receptors is a man in his late teens or twenties who had mild COVID-19 (a few samples of this study predate the infection). Cell type and time point are not known.

There are many counts of this clonotype. The CDR3: CASSLEQGTEAFF. The CDR3 DNA reads TGTGCCAGCAGCTTAGAACAGGGGACTGAAGCTTTCTTT. This rearrangement joins TRBV7-2 to TRBJ1-1, with 7 bases lining up with TRBD1. The CDR3 spans 13 residues. Germline CDR1 SGHTA, CDR2 FQGNSA. With V trimmed by 1 base and J by 5 bases, 1 base remained unmatched.

This clonotype appeared many times. The chain uses TRBV10-3 and TRBJ1-1; 10 bases align to TRBD1. The CDR3 covers 13 residues. Germline loops: CDR1 ENHRY, CDR2 SYGVKD. V lost 10 bases, J lost 1 base, and 3 bases stayed unmatched. This CDR3 reads CATGDRGNTEAFF. CDR3 nucleotides: TGTGCCACCGGGGACAGGGGGAACACTGAAGCTTTCTTT.

This clonotype was seen many times. This chain uses TRBV5-6 with TRBJ2-7; perhaps TRBD2 as D (5 bases). Germline V gene sequence: CDR1 SGHDT, CDR2 YYEEEE. Trimming removed 0 bases at V and 5 bases at J, with 15 bases between. The CDR3 has 15 amino acids. The CDR3 region is CASSLGPSEADEQYF. CDR3 nucleotide sequence: TGTGCCAGCAGCTTGGGCCCCTCGGAGGCGGACGAGCAGTACTTC.

V gene TRBV28 combines with J gene TRBJ2-2; the D gene is possibly TRBD1 (5 bases). Trimming stripped 4 bases from V and 0 bases from J, with 6 bases between. The CDR3 contains 14 residues. Germline assignment: CDR1 MDHEN and CDR2 SYDVKM. The CDR3: CASSSGSNTGELFF. As DNA, the CDR3 is TGTGCCAGCAGTTCAGGGTCGAACACCGGGGAGCTGTTTTTT.

The chain couples TRBV4-1 to TRBJ1-2; no clear D. The CDR3 spans 17 residues. From germline, CDR1 is MGHRA and CDR2 YSYEKL. The V end was cut by 1 base, the J end by 6 bases, with 21 bases between. The CDR3 nucleotides read TGCGCCAGCAGCCAAGGGAGTCCCCGAGAAACCGTGCATGGCTACACCTTC. It translates to CASSQGSPRETVHGYTF.

This sequence joins TRBV7-2 and TRBJ2-3; 11 positions match TRBD2. CDR3 length: 14 amino acids. V was clipped by 5 bases and J by 5 bases; unmatched bases: 3. Germline-derived CDR1 and CDR2 are SGHTA and FQGNSA. DNA for the CDR3: TGTGCCAGCAGCCCAGGACTAGCGGGAGATACGCAGTATTTT. Translating gives CASSPGLAGDTQYF.

This clonotype has more than one count but fewer than ten. The chain is built from TRBV28 and TRBJ1-1; 10 bases line up with TRBD1. Trimming removed 6 bases from V and 7 bases from J; junction bases left unmatched: 11. Germline V gives CDR1 MDHEN, CDR2 SYDVKM. This CDR3 has 15 amino acids. The CDR3: CASSRPGQGYGEAFF. The DNA of the CDR3 is TGTGCCAGCAGCCGGCCGGGACAGGGGTACGGTGAAGCTTTCTTT.

This clonotype was counted only a few times. This chain uses TRBV20-1 with TRBJ1-2, with TRBD1 as a possible D gene (6 bases). CDR3 length: 12 residues. Trimming removed 5 bases at V and 6 bases at J, with 13 bases between. The germline V gene has CDR1 DFQATT and CDR2 SNEGSKA (reference sequence). The CDR3 nucleotides read TGCAGTGCTTTTTTACAGGGACATGGCTACACCTTC. Amino acids: CSAFLQGHGYTF.

The gene calls are TRBV12-3 or TRBV12-4 and TRBJ2-1; maybe TRBD1 (8 bases). Trimming pared 5 bases from V and 7 bases from J, leaving 21 bases between. The CDR3 runs to 16 residues. This CDR3 is CASSPGTGGGGNEQFF. The CDR3 DNA follows: TGTGCCAGCAGTCCCGGGACAGGCGGGGGCGGAAATGAGCAGTTCTTC.

This clonotype was detected a few times. V gene TRBV11-2 combines with J gene TRBJ2-1; D unclear. Germline V gene lookup returns CDR1 SGHAT and CDR2 FQNNGV. The CDR3 has 13 amino acids. V lost 1 base to trimming and J lost 5 bases, with 6 bases between them. CDR3 nucleotide sequence: TGTGCCAGCAGCTTAGGACCCAACAATGAGCAGTTCTTC. Translation gives CASSLGPNNEQFF.

The chain carries TRBV20-1 and TRBJ2-4, with D hard to call. There are 12 residues in the CDR3. The ends were cut back, 4 bases at V and 1 base at J, with 5 bases in the middle. Germline CDR1 and CDR2: DFQATT and SNEGSKA (reference sequence). CDR3 amino acids: CSATTAKNIQYF. In DNA, the CDR3 is TGCAGTGCTACCACGGCCAAAAACATTCAGTACTTC.

This clonotype appeared a few times. This chain joins TRBV3-1 and TRBJ2-2; D is uncertain. Germline CDR1 is LGHDT and CDR2 is YNNKEL (reference sequence). The CDR3 extends over 15 amino acids. Trimming cost V 1 base and J 7 bases, with 13 bases left between them. In DNA, the CDR3 is TGTGCCAGCAGCCAAGTAGCTCTGGGGTACGGGGAGCTGTTTTTT. Its translation is CASSQVALGYGELFF.

This sequence joins TRBV7-2 and TRBJ1-1; D uncertain. Trimming removed 4 bases from V and 7 bases from J, with 16 bases in between. CDR3 size: 14 residues. Germline V lookup: CDR1 SGHTA, CDR2 FQGNSA. The chain's CDR3 is CASSYRQRLFEAFF. The CDR3 DNA sequence: TGTGCCAGCAGCTACCGACAAAGACTGTTTGAAGCTTTCTTT.

This clonotype was seen a handful of times. This chain connects TRBV4-1 to TRBJ1-2; D gene unclear. Germline values: CDR1 MGHRA, CDR2 YSYEKL. CDR3 size: 15 residues. Between the trimmed V and J ends, which lost 1 base and 4 bases, there was a span of 13 bases. The CDR3 loop reads CASSQVGGIGYGYTF. In DNA, the CDR3 is TGCGCCAGCAGCCAAGTCGGTGGGATTGGCTATGGCTACACCTTC.

This clonotype was counted only a few times. The J gene is TRBJ2-2, the V gene TRBV9, with a tentative D call TRBD2 (6 bases). CDR1 and CDR2 (germline): SGDLS, YYNGEE. The CDR3 is 17 residues long. V lost 0 bases to trimming and J lost 1 base, with 13 bases between them. The CDR3 nucleotides read TGTGCCAGCAGCGTAGCCGGCGGGGTAAAGAACACCGGGGAGCTGTTTTTT. Translation gives CASSVAGGVKNTGELFF. The full variable domain, its missing parts supplied by reference TRBV9 and TRBJ2-2, is DSGVTQTPKHLITATGQRVTLRCSPRSGDLSVYWYQQSLDQGLQFLIQYYNGEERAKGNILERFSAQQFPDLHSELNLSSLELGDSALYFCASSVAGGVKNTGELFFGEGSRLTVL.

This clonotype appeared once. The chain combines TRBV4-3 with TRBJ2-5; no clear D. The V and J ends lost 0 bases and 9 bases respectively, with 11 bases between them. The CDR3 extends over 13 amino acids. Germline assignment: CDR1 LGHNA and CDR2 YSLEER. The chain's CDR3 is CASSQDGHSAQYF. The CDR3 region has the DNA TGCGCCAGCAGCCAAGACGGCCATTCGGCCCAGTACTTC.

The chain joins TRBV7-2 to TRBJ2-2, with 8 nucleotides matching TRBD2. The V segment lost 1 base and the J segment 6 bases; nucleotides outside the gene matches: 7. Germline V gene data show CDR1 as SGHTA and CDR2 as FQGNSA. The CDR3 extends over 16 amino acids. The CDR3 bases are TGTGCCAGCAGCTTAGGGTGCGGGGGGTGTGCCGGGGAGCTGTTTTTT. Amino acid sequence: CASSLGCGGCAGELFF.

This clonotype was seen only a few times. V usage is TRBV7-2 and J usage is TRBJ1-4; D unresolved. Trimming cost V 1 base and J 4 bases, with 7 bases left between them. The V gene's germline CDR1 is SGHTA and CDR2 FQGNSA. The length of the CDR3 is 14 residues. CDR3 DNA sequence: TGTGCCAGCAGCTTAGGTTACCTTAATGAAAAACTGTTTTTT. It translates to CASSLGYLNEKLFF.

This clonotype was recorded a few times. The J gene is TRBJ2-5, the V gene TRBV11-2, with D unclear. This CDR3 is 15 amino acids long. Germline CDR1 reads SGHAT; CDR2 reads FQNNGV. The V end was cut by 2 bases, the J end by 3 bases, with 13 bases between. CDR3 sequence reads: CASSLRPEDEETQYF. In DNA, the CDR3 is TGTGCCAGCAGCTTAAGACCGGAAGACGAAGAGACCCAGTACTTC.

This clonotype was picked up a small number of times. CDR3 DNA sequence: TGTGCCTGGAGTGTACTAGCGGGGGACTACGAGCAGTACTTC. Amino acids: CAWSVLAGDYEQYF. This chain connects TRBV30 to TRBJ2-7, with 11 bases identical to TRBD2. Germline loops: CDR1 GTSNPN, CDR2 SVGIG (reference sequence). The CDR3 runs 14 residues. Trimming removed 0 bases from V and 3 bases from J; junction bases left unmatched: 1.

This clonotype turned up a few times. J is TRBJ2-1 and V is TRBV11-2; 8 nucleotides match TRBD2. J was trimmed by 3 bases and V by 1 base; bases with no gene match: 11. The CDR3 is made up of 18 amino acids. Per germline, CDR1 SGHAT and CDR2 FQNNGV. The DNA for the CDR3 is TGTGCCAGCAGCTTAGCACCCCTGCCGGGGGGGATCTACAATGAGCAGTTCTTC. The encoded protein is CASSLAPLPGGIYNEQFF.

This clonotype was found a few times. The V gene is TRBV5-1, the J gene TRBJ2-1; D is undetermined. Trimming took off 4 bases at V and 0 bases at J, with 17 bases between the two ends. The CDR3 has 17 residues. Germline V gives CDR1 SGHRS, CDR2 YFSETQ. The CDR3, as DNA: TGCGCCAGCAGCCCCTCCCTCGGCCCTAGCTCCTACAATGAGCAGTTCTTC. It is translated as CASSPSLGPSSYNEQFF.

This clonotype was observed a few times. This chain links TRBV28 with TRBJ1-1; D gene ambiguous. CDR1 and CDR2 (germline): MDHEN, SYDVKM. The CDR3 consists of 16 residues. The ends were cut back, 7 bases at V and 1 base at J, with 19 bases in the middle. Here the CDR3 DNA reads TGTGCCAGCACGGGAGGTGGCTCAATCGGGAACACTGAAGCTTTCTTT. Translated, it gives CASTGGGSIGNTEAFF. Complete variable domain (other parts from reference TRBV28 and TRBJ1-1): DVKVTQSSRYLVKRTGEKVFLECVQDMDHENMFWYRQDPGLGLRLIYFSYDVKMKEKGDIPEGYSVSREKKERFSLILESASTNQTSMYLCASTGGGSIGNTEAFFGQGTRLTVV.

At least ten counts were recorded for this clonotype. The chain carries TRBV5-1 and TRBJ2-2, with TRBD1 matching 10 bases. This CDR3 region has 15 residues. After removal of 4 bases from V and 3 bases from J, the junction contained 3 bases not matched to a gene. The germline V gene encodes CDR1 SGHRS and CDR2 YFSETQ. The CDR3 spells CASSRQGADTGELFF. The CDR3 coding sequence is TGCGCCAGCAGCCGACAGGGGGCGGACACCGGGGAGCTGTTTTTT.

Only a few counts were recorded for this clonotype. The chain is built from TRBV7-9 and TRBJ1-1; D remains unclear. This CDR3 has 14 amino acids. Germline V gene lookup returns CDR1 SEHNR and CDR2 FQNEAQ (reference sequence). V lost 1 base, J lost 3 bases, and 9 bases lay in between. The CDR3 nucleotides read TGTGCCAGCAGCTTAGGCTTGGAATACACTGAAGCTTTCTTT. Translating gives CASSLGLEYTEAFF. The variable domain in full, completed from reference TRBV7-9 and TRBJ1-1, reads DTGVSQNPRHKITKRGQNVTFRCDPISEHNRLYWYRQTLGQGPEFLTYFQNEAQLEKSRLLSDRFSAERPKGSFSTLEIQRTEQGDSAMYLCASSLGLEYTEAFFGQGTRLTVV.

This clonotype turned up a few times. The gene calls are TRBV15 and TRBJ2-7, with D tentatively TRBD2 (6 bases). Germline CDR1 is LNHNV and CDR2 is YYDKDF (reference sequence). V dropped 1 base and J dropped 6 bases, with 16 bases sitting between them. The CDR3 runs 15 residues. CDR3 DNA sequence: TGTGCCACCAGCAGAGCCCGGGACTGGACCGGCGAGCAGTACTTC. It encodes CATSRARDWTGEQYF.

The V and J genes are TRBV4-3 and TRBJ1-1, with 7 bases aligning to TRBD1. With V trimmed by 1 base and J by 1 base, 3 bases remained unmatched. Germline CDR1 LGHNA, CDR2 YSLEER. The CDR3 consists of 15 residues. CDR3 DNA: TGCGCCAGCAGCCAAGCGGAGGGGGCGAACACTGAAGCTTTCTTT. It codes for CASSQAEGANTEAFF.